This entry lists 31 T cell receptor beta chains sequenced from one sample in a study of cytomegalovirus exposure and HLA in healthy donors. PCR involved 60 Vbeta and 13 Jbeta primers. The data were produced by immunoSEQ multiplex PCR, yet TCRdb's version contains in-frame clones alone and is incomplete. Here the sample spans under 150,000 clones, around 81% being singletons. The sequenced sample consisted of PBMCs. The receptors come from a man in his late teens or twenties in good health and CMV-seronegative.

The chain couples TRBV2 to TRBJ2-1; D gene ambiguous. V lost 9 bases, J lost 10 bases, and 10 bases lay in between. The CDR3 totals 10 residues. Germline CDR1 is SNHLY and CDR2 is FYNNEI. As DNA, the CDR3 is TGTGCCAGTGACTCGATCGAGCAGTTCTTC. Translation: CASDSIEQFF. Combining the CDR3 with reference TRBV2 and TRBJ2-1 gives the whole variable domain EPEVTQTPSHQVTQMGQEVILRCVPISNHLYFYWYRQILGQKVEFLVSFYNNEISEKSEIFDDQFSVERPDGSNFTLKIRSTKLEDSAMYFCASDSIEQFFGPGTRLTVL.

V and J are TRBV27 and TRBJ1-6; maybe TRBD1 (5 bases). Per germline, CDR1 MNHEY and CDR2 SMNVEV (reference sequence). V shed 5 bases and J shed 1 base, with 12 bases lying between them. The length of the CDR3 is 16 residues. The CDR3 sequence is CASSPPSGSYNSPLHF. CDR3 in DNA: TGTGCCAGCAGTCCGCCCTCAGGGTCCTATAATTCACCCCTCCACTTT.

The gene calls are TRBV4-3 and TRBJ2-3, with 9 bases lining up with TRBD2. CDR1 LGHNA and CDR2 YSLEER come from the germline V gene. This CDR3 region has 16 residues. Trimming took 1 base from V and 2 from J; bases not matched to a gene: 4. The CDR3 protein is CASSQAPSGVTDTQYF. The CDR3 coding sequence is TGCGCCAGCAGCCAAGCTCCTAGCGGGGTCACAGATACGCAGTATTTT.

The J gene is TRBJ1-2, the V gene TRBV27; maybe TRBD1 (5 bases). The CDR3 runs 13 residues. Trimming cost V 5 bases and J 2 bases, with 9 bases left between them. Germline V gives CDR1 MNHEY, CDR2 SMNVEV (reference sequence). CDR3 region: CASSQRGNYGYTF. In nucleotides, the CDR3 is TGTGCCAGCAGTCAAAGGGGAAACTATGGCTACACCTTC.

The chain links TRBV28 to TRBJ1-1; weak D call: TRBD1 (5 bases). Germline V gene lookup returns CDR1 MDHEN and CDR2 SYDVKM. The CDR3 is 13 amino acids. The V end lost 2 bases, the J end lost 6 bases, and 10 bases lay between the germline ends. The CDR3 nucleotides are TGTGCCAGCAGTTTACTCGCAGGGTCTGAAGCTTTCTTT. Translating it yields CASSLLAGSEAFF.

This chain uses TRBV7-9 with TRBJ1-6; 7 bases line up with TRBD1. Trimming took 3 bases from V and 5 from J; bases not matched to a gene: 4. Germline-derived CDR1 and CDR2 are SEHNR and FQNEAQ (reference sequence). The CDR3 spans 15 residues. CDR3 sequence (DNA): TGTGCCAGCAGCTTGAACAGGGGAAATAATTCACCCCTCCACTTT. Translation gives CASSLNRGNNSPLHF.

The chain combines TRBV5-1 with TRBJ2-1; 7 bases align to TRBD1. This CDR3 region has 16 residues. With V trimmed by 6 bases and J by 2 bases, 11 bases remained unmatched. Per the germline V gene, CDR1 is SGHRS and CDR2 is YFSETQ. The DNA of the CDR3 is TGCGCCAGCACCCTACACGAGGGGGCGACCTACAATGAGCAGTTCTTC. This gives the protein CASTLHEGATYNEQFF.

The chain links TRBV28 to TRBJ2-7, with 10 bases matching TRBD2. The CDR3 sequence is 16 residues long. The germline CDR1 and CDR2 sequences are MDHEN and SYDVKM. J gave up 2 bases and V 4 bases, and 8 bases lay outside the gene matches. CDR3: CASSSNLAGATYEQYF. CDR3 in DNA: TGTGCCAGCAGTTCCAACCTAGCGGGGGCCACCTACGAGCAGTACTTC.

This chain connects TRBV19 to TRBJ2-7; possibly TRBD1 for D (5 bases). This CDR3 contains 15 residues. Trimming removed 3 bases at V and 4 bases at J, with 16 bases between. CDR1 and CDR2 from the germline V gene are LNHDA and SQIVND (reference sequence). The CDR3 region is CASSISGIGAYEQYF. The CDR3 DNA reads TGTGCCAGTAGTATCTCAGGTATAGGGGCTTACGAGCAGTACTTC.

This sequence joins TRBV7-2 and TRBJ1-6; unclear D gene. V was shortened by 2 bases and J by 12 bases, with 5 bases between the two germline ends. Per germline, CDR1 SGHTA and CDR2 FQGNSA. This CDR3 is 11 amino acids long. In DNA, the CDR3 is TGTGCCAGCAGCTTAAACGGACCCCTCCACTTT. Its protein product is CASSLNGPLHF. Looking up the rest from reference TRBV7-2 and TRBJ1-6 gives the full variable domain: GAGVSQSPSNKVTEKGKDVELRCDPISGHTALYWYRQSLGQGLEFLIYFQGNSAPDKSGLPSDRFSAERTGGSVSTLTIQRTQQEDSAVYLCASSLNGPLHFGNGTRLTVT.

CDR3 region: CASSLRNTGELFF. The DNA of the CDR3 is TGTGCCAGCAGTCTGAGGAACACCGGGGAGCTGTTTTTT. The V and J genes are TRBV27 and TRBJ2-2; D remains unclear. The CDR3 loop spans 13 amino acids. Germline values: CDR1 MNHEY, CDR2 SMNVEV (reference sequence). Trimming cost V 5 bases and J 1 base, with 5 bases left between them.

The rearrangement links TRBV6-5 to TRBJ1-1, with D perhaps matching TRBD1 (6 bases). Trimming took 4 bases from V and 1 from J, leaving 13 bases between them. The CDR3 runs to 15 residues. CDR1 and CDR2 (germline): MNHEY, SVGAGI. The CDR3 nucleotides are TGTGCCAGCAGTTCCGGGGGGCTCCCGAACACTGAAGCTTTCTTT. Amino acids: CASSSGGLPNTEAFF.

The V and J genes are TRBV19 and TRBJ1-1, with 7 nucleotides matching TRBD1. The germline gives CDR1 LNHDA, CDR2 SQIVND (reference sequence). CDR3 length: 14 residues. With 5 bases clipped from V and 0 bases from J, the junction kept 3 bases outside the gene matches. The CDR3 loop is CASSLGQLNTEAFF. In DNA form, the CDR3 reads TGTGCCAGTAGTCTGGGACAGTTGAACACTGAAGCTTTCTTT.

In DNA form, the CDR3 reads TGCGCCAGCAGCTTGGGGCAGGGCAAAGGCTACACCTTC. It specifies CASSLGQGKGYTF. The chain employs TRBV5-1 and TRBJ1-2; a possible D gene is TRBD1 (5 bases). Trimming pared 0 bases from V and 8 bases from J, leaving 11 bases between. The CDR3 is made up of 13 amino acids. Per germline, CDR1 SGHRS and CDR2 YFSETQ. Filled out from reference TRBV5-1 and TRBJ1-2, the complete variable domain reads KAGVTQTPRYLIKTRGQQVTLSCSPISGHRSVSWYQQTPGQGLQFLFEYFSETQRNKGNFPGRFSGRQFSNSRSEMNVSTLELGDSALYLCASSLGQGKGYTFGSGTRLTVV.

The CDR3 spells CASSQGGPGGWEQYF. CDR3 sequence (DNA): TGCGCCAGCAGCCAAGGAGGGCCTGGAGGGTGGGAGCAGTACTTC. The rearrangement joins TRBV4-3 to TRBJ2-7; perhaps TRBD2 as D (6 bases). Trimming took 1 base from V and 7 from J, leaving 17 bases between them. This CDR3 has 15 amino acids. Per germline, CDR1 LGHNA and CDR2 YSLEER.

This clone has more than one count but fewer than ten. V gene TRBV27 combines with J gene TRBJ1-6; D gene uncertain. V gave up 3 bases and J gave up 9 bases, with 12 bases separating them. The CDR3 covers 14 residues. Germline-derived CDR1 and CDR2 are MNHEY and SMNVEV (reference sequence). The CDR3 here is CASSFRNSGSPLHF. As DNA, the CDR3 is TGTGCCAGCAGTTTTCGAAATTCGGGTTCACCCCTCCACTTT.

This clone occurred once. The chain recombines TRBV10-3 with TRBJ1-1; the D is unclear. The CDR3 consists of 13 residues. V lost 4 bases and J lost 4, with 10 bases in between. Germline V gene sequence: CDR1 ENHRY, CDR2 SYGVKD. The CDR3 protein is CAISVQVGTEAFF. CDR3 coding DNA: TGTGCCATCAGTGTCCAGGTGGGCACTGAAGCTTTCTTT.

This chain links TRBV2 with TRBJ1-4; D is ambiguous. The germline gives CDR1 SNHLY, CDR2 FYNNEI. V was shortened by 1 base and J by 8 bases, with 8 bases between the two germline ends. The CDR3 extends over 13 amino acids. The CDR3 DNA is TGTGCCAGCAGTGAAGGTTTTAAAGAAAAACTGTTTTTT. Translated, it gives CASSEGFKEKLFF.

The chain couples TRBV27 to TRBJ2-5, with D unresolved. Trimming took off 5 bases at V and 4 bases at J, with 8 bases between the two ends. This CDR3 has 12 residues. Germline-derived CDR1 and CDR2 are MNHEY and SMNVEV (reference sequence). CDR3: CASSHSPETQYF. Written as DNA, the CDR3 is TGTGCCAGCAGTCACTCGCCAGAGACCCAGTACTTC.

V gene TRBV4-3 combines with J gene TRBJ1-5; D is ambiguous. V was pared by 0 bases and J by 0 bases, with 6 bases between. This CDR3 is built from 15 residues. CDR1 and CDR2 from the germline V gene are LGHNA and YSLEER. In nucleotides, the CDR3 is TGCGCCAGCAGCCAAGATGAGGATAGCAATCAGCCCCAGCATTTT. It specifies CASSQDEDSNQPQHF.

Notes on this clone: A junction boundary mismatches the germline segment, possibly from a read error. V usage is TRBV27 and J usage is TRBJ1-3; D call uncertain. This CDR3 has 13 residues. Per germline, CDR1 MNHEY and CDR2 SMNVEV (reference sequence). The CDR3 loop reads CASGFRRGNTIYF. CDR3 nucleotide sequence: TGTGCCAGCGGTTTTCGGAGAGGAAACACCATATATTTT.

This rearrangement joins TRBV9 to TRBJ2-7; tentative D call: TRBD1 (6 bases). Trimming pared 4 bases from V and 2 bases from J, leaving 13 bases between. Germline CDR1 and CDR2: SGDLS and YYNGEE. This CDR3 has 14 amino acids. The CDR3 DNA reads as TGTGCCAGCAGCCCAGGATGGGGGCCCTACGAGCAGTACTTC. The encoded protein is CASSPGWGPYEQYF. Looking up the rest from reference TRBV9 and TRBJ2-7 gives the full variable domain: DSGVTQTPKHLITATGQRVTLRCSPRSGDLSVYWYQQSLDQGLQFLIQYYNGEERAKGNILERFSAQQFPDLHSELNLSSLELGDSALYFCASSPGWGPYEQYFGPGTRLTVT.

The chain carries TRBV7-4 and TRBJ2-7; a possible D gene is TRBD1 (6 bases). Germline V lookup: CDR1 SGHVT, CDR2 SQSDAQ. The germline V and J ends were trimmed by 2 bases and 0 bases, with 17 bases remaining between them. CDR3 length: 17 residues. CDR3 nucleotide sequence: TGTGCCAGCAGCTTATTAACCAAGGACAGCTTCTCCTACGAGCAGTACTTC. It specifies CASSLLTKDSFSYEQYF. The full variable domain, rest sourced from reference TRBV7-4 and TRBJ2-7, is GAGVSQSPRYKVAKRGRDVALRCDSISGHVTLYWYRQTLGQGSEVLTYSQSDAQRDKSGRPSGRFSAERPERSVSTLKIQRTEQGDSAVYLCASSLLTKDSFSYEQYFGPGTRLTVT.

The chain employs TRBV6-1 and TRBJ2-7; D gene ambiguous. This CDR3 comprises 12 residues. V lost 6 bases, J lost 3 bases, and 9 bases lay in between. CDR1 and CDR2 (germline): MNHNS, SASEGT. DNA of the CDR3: TGTGCCAGCAGGGTCGGTATCTACGAGCAGTACTTC. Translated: CASRVGIYEQYF.

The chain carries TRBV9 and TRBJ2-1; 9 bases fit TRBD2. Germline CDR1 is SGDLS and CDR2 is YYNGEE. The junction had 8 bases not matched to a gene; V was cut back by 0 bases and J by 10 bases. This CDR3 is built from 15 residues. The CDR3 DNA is TGTGCCAGCAGCGTAGTTGCGGGGGGGCCAGTAGAGCAGTTCTTC. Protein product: CASSVVAGGPVEQFF. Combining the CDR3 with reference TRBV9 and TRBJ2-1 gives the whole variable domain DSGVTQTPKHLITATGQRVTLRCSPRSGDLSVYWYQQSLDQGLQFLIQYYNGEERAKGNILERFSAQQFPDLHSELNLSSLELGDSALYFCASSVVAGGPVEQFFGPGTRLTVL.

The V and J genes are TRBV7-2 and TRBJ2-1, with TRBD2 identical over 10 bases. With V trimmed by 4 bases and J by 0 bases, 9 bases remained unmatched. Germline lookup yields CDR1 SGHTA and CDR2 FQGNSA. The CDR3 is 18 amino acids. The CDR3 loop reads CASSSSGGTRSSYNEQFF. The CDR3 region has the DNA TGTGCCAGCAGCTCTAGCGGGGGCACCAGGAGCTCCTACAATGAGCAGTTCTTC.

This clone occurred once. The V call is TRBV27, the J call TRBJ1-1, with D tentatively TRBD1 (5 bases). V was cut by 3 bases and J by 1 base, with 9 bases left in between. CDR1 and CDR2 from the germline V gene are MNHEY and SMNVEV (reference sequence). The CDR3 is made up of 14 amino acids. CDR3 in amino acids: CASSFSTGNTEAFF. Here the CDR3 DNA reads TGTGCCAGCAGTTTCTCCACAGGGAACACTGAAGCTTTCTTT.

CDR3 sequence reads: CASSYNNEQFF. The CDR3, as DNA: TGCGCCAGCAGCTACAACAATGAGCAGTTCTTC. The V gene is TRBV5-1, the J gene TRBJ2-1; no definite D call. The germline gives CDR1 SGHRS, CDR2 YFSETQ. This CDR3 contains 11 residues. V was trimmed by 3 bases and J by 5 bases, leaving 3 bases between them.

As DNA, the CDR3 is TGTGCCAGCAGCTTGTGGGCCTCTGACAGGGCGGGAGGCTACACCTTC. Amino acid sequence: CASSLWASDRAGGYTF. The chain has TRBV5-6 and TRBJ1-2; 7 nucleotides match TRBD1. The V gene end was trimmed by 1 base and the J gene end by 8 bases; junction bases not matched to a gene: 14. The CDR3 has 16 amino acids. Germline CDR1 SGHDT, CDR2 YYEEEE.

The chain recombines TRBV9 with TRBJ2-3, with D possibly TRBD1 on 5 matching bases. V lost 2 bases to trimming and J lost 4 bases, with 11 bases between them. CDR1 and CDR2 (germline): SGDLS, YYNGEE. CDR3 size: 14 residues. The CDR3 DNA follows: TGTGCCAGCAGCGTGAGACAGCTGGCAGATACGCAGTATTTT. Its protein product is CASSVRQLADTQYF.

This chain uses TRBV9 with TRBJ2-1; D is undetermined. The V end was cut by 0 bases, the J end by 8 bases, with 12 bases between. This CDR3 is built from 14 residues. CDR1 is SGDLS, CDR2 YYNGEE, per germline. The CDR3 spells CASSVAFSPDEQFF. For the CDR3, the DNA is TGTGCCAGCAGCGTAGCTTTCTCCCCCGATGAGCAGTTCTTC.